The rows below give T cell receptor beta chains drawn from one sample of a study of CD8 T cells in ankylosing spondylitis. TCRdb re-analysed the 5' RACE reads in MiXCR, keeping a single row per CDR3 protein. Of around 39,000 distinct CDR3 sequences listed, approximately 11% are singletons. Sample: synovial fluid, either unsorted or a sorted T cell fraction (not recorded which). The receptors here all came from a male donor with ankylosing spondylitis. The CDR3 runs from the conserved cysteine through the conserved F or W. A D gene is named only where the DNA matches it firmly. Some rows have no size entry. The others give once, few or many, or a class for an expanded clone.

>TRBJ2-6|NA|TRBV19|once
CASSILGSGANVLTF
TGTGCCAGTAGTATCTTGGGCTCTGGGGCCAACGTCCTGACTTTC
>TRBJ2-3|NA|TRBV7-6|NA
CASSLATLALTDTQYF
TGTGCCAGCAGCTTAGCGACCCTAGCGCTCACAGATACGCAGTATTTT
>TRBJ2-7|NA|TRBV7-3|NA
CASSLGGSTYEQYF
TGTGCCAGCAGCCTCGGCGGGTCCACCTACGAGCAGTACTTC
>TRBJ2-7|TRBD1|TRBV28|NA
CASTPPTPGTGEDEQYF
TGTGCCAGCACCCCACCGACCCCCGGGACAGGGGAGGACGAGCAGTACTTC
>TRBJ2-4|NA|TRBV2|few
CASGGQTDIQYF
TGTGCCAGCGGGGGGCAAACGGACATTCAGTACTTC
>TRBJ1-1|NA|TRBV27|many
CASSLHTSNTEAFF
TGTGCCAGCAGTCTACACACTTCGAACACTGAAGCTTTCTTT
>TRBJ2-7|NA|TRBV2|many
CASILGQNSYEQYF
NA
>TRBJ1-5|NA|TRBV30|NA
CAWSPQGNQPQHF
TGTGCCTGGAGTCCCCAGGGGAATCAGCCCCAGCATTTT
>TRBJ2-3|NA|TRBV4-3|few
CASSDGTTVATDTQYF
TGCGCCAGCAGCGACGGGACCACCGTGGCCACAGATACGCAGTATTTT
>TRBJ1-2|NA|TRBV28|NA
CGGGGPNYGYTF
TGTGGCGGGGGCGGCCCTAACTATGGCTACACCTTC
>TRBJ1-5|TRBD1|TRBV7-4|few
CASSLRTGALSNQPQHF
TGTGCCAGCAGCTTAAGGACAGGGGCATTAAGCAATCAGCCCCAGCATTTT
>TRBJ2-1|NA|TRBV11-1|few
CASSFRLGSDNEQFF
TGTGCCAGCAGCTTCAGGTTGGGATCCGACAATGAGCAGTTCTTC
>TRBJ1-1|NA|TRBV24-1|many
CATRDSLETEAFF
TGTGCCACCAGGGACTCCTTAGAGACTGAAGCTTTCTTT
>TRBJ2-4|NA|TRBV2|few
CASSDIQTAKNIQYF
TGTGCCAGCAGTGATATACAGACAGCCAAAAACATTCAGTACTTC
>TRBJ1-2|TRBD1|TRBV20-1|many
CSALSQGTLNYGYTF
TGCAGTGCCCTTTCACAGGGGACGCTTAACTATGGCTACACCTTC
>TRBJ2-6|NA|TRBV28|medium-sized
CASSSYNSGANVLTF
TGTGCCAGCAGTTCGTATAACTCTGGGGCCAACGTCCTGACTTTC
>TRBJ2-1|NA|TRBV15|many
CATSGGLLGEQFF
TGTGCCACCAGCGGGGGTCTCCTGGGAGAGCAGTTCTTC
>TRBJ2-3|NA|TRBV3-1|NA
CASSPFAVAEGTDTQYF
TGTGCCAGCAGCCCCTTTGCCGTAGCGGAGGGGACAGATACGCAGTATTTT
>TRBJ2-7|NA|TRBV12-3/TRBV12-4|medium-sized
CASSFQSFYEQYF
TGTGCCAGCAGTTTCCAGTCATTCTACGAGCAGTACTTC
>TRBJ2-3|TRBD2|TRBV5-1|many
CASSRGLAGVGTDTQYF
TGCGCCAGCAGCAGGGGACTAGCGGGAGTCGGCACAGATACGCAGTATTTT
>TRBJ1-6|NA|TRBV11-2|NA
CASSRNNSPLHF
TGTGCCAGCAGCCGGAATAATTCACCCCTCCACTTT
>TRBJ2-1|NA|TRBV7-2|few
CASSARLVGNEQFF
TGTGCCAGCAGCGCCCGACTAGTTGGGAATGAGCAGTTCTTC
>TRBJ1-5|NA|TRBV27|medium-sized
CASAGLGNQPQHF
TGTGCCAGCGCCGGACTTGGCAATCAGCCCCAGCATTTT
>TRBJ1-1|NA|TRBV20-1|few
CSAAQAHSAFF
TGCAGTGCCGCCCAGGCCCATAGCGCTTTCTTT
>TRBJ1-1|NA|TRBV14|medium-sized
CASTLVSGTEAFF
TGTGCCAGCACTTTAGTTTCGGGCACTGAAGCTTTCTTT
>TRBJ1-2|NA|TRBV2|few
CASSERPGYTF
TGTGCCAGCAGTGAACGTCCTGGCTACACCTTC
>TRBJ2-1|NA|TRBV6-5|few
CASSSGLLSYNEQFF
TGTGCCAGCAGTTCAGGGTTGCTATCCTACAATGAGCAGTTCTTC
>TRBJ2-5|NA|TRBV4-1|NA
CASSQVAGTETQYF
TGCGCCAGCAGCCAAGTCGCAGGCACCGAGACCCAGTACTTC
>TRBJ2-2|TRBD1|TRBV2|few
CASSQHQGALTGELFF
TGTGCCAGCAGCCAACATCAGGGGGCGTTAACCGGGGAGCTGTTTTTT
>TRBJ2-5|TRBD2|TRBV7-9|few
CASTLGLAVEETQYF
TGTGCCAGCACCCTTGGACTAGCGGTCGAAGAGACCCAGTACTTC
>TRBJ2-3|NA|TRBV7-6|few
CASSLARASGTDTQYF
TGTGCCAGCAGCTTAGCCCGGGCTAGTGGCACAGATACGCAGTATTTT
>TRBJ1-4|NA|TRBV27|few
CASSPIDSPNEKLFF
TGTGCCAGCAGTCCGATAGACAGTCCTAATGAAAAACTGTTTTTT
>TRBJ2-3|TRBD2|TRBV20-1|few
CSARDLKREDTRAQYF
TGCAGTGCTAGAGATCTGAAGCGGGAAGATACGAGGGCGCAGTATTTT
>TRBJ2-7|NA|TRBV28|NA
CAGGPSGITYEQYF
TGTGCCGGGGGGCCGAGCGGGATTACCTACGAGCAGTACTTC
>TRBJ2-3|NA|TRBV7-2|NA
CASASQGGGSDTQYF
TGTGCCAGCGCCAGCCAGGGAGGGGGGTCAGATACGCAGTATTTT
>TRBJ2-1|TRBD2|TRBV10-1|many
CANRGTGRTSGTSHYNEQFF
TGCGCCAACAGAGGGACAGGGAGGACTAGCGGGACTTCCCACTACAATGAGCAGTTCTTC
>TRBJ2-2|NA|TRBV24-1|NA
CATAGTTTGELFF
TGTGCCACCGCTGGGACAACCACCGGGGAGCTGTTTTTT